This entry lists 25 T cell receptor beta chains sequenced from one sample in a study of T cell responses to AZD1222 COVID-19 vaccine. The repertoire was sequenced with immunoSEQ multiplex PCR; TCRdb's copy has only in-frame clones and lacks some. The sample has fewer than 200,000 clones; 80% to 95% are singletons. This specimen consisted of peripheral blood, obtained on day 0 of AZD1222 vaccination. These receptor sequences come from an adult in good health.

The chain couples TRBV20-1 to TRBJ2-7; D unclear. This CDR3 is built from 13 residues. Per germline, CDR1 DFQATT and CDR2 SNEGSKA (reference sequence). V was pared by 3 bases and J by 2 bases, with 11 bases between. CDR3 sequence (DNA): TGCAGTGCTAGTCGGCAGGCCCCCTACGAGCAGTACTTC. Translation gives CSASRQAPYEQYF.

In this sample, this clone turned up a few times. This rearrangement joins TRBV7-9 to TRBJ2-1; the D is unclear. The germline V gene encodes CDR1 SEHNR and CDR2 FQNEAQ (reference sequence). Deletions cut 5 bases from V and 7 bases from J, with 18 bases between. This CDR3 comprises 15 residues. The CDR3 DNA reads as TGTGCCAGCAGCACGGGTCAATCCGGATCTAATGAGCAGTTCTTC. Translating gives CASSTGQSGSNEQFF. The full variable domain, with the rest looked up from reference TRBV7-9 and TRBJ2-1, is DTGVSQNPRHKITKRGQNVTFRCDPISEHNRLYWYRQTLGQGPEFLTYFQNEAQLEKSRLLSDRFSAERPKGSFSTLEIQRTEQGDSAMYLCASSTGQSGSNEQFFGPGTRLTVL.

This chain connects TRBV7-9 to TRBJ2-7; a possible D gene is TRBD2 (7 bases). The germline V and J ends were trimmed by 3 bases and 0 bases, with 18 bases remaining between them. The CDR3 totals 17 residues. Germline V gene lookup returns CDR1 SEHNR and CDR2 FQNEAQ (reference sequence). DNA of the CDR3: TGTGCCAGCAGCTTGGCGGGGGCACGGCTTAGCTCCTACGAGCAGTACTTC. It is translated as CASSLAGARLSSYEQYF.

The rearrangement links TRBV27 to TRBJ2-2; D not resolved. The germline CDR1 and CDR2 sequences are MNHEY and SMNVEV (reference sequence). Deletions cut 2 bases from V and 1 base from J, with 11 bases between. The CDR3 is 16 amino acids. CDR3 loop: CASSLELVLNTGELFF. DNA of the CDR3: TGTGCCAGCAGTTTAGAACTTGTCCTGAACACCGGGGAGCTGTTTTTT.

This clone was counted only a few times. This chain connects TRBV5-8 to TRBJ1-6; possibly TRBD1 for D (6 bases). From germline, CDR1 is SGHTS and CDR2 YDEGEE. This CDR3 has 14 amino acids. Trimming shortened V by 5 bases and J by 7 bases, and 13 bases separated the two germline ends. In DNA, the CDR3 is TGTGCCAGCAGGACGACAGGATTAAATTCACCCCTCCACTTT. This encodes CASRTTGLNSPLHF. The entire variable domain, with the rest obtained from reference TRBV5-8 and TRBJ1-6, is as follows: EAGVTQSPTHLIKTRGQQATLRCSPISGHTSVYWYQQALGLGLQFLLWYDEGEERNRGNFPPRFSGRQFPNYSSELNVNALELEDSALYLCASRTTGLNSPLHFGNGTRLTVT.

The chain is built from TRBV6-2 or TRBV6-3 and TRBJ2-7; 11 nucleotides agree with TRBD1. Germline CDR1 is MNHEY and CDR2 is SVGEGT. There are 15 residues in the CDR3. The junction had 7 bases not matched to a gene; V was cut back by 5 bases and J by 4 bases. CDR3 region: CASSTRTGGRYEQYF. The CDR3 DNA reads TGTGCCAGCAGTACCCGGACAGGGGGCAGGTACGAGCAGTACTTC.

This rearrangement joins TRBV6-2 or TRBV6-3 to TRBJ1-6; no clear D gene. The V and J ends lost 4 bases and 7 bases respectively, with 23 bases between them. There are 18 residues in the CDR3. The germline CDR1 and CDR2 sequences are MNHEY and SVGEGT. This CDR3 is CASSWVFVKAVANSPLHF. The CDR3 nucleotides read TGTGCCAGCAGTTGGGTCTTTGTTAAGGCAGTGGCGAATTCACCCCTCCACTTT.

V usage is TRBV7-2 and J usage is TRBJ1-3; TRBD1 agrees at 7 bases. Germline-derived CDR1 and CDR2 are SGHTA and FQGNSA. Trimming at V came to 3 bases and at J to 4 bases, leaving 6 bases not matched to a gene. This CDR3 is 15 amino acids long. As DNA, the CDR3 is TGTGCCAGCAGCTTTCCGACAGGGACGGGAAACACCATATATTTT. It is translated as CASSFPTGTGNTIYF.

This sequence joins TRBV18 and TRBJ2-7; 8 bases agree with TRBD2. With 6 bases clipped from V and 0 bases from J, the junction kept 7 bases outside the gene matches. The CDR3 runs to 15 residues. The germline V gene encodes CDR1 KGHSH and CDR2 LQKENI. CDR3 nucleotide sequence: TGTGCCAGCTCGTTTAGCGGGGACCGCTCCTACGAGCAGTACTTC. It yields the protein CASSFSGDRSYEQYF.

J is TRBJ2-7 and V is TRBV21-1; TRBD2 reflects the table's D call only, with no check against the DNA. TRBV21-1 counts as a pseudogene. The CDR3 has 17 amino acids. The CDR3 region has the DNA TGTGCCAGCAGCCTAAGGGCTAGCGGGGGTTCCTGTTACGAGCAGTACTTC. As protein: CASSLRASGGSCYEQYF.

In this sample, this clone turned up once. The rearrangement joins TRBV5-1 to TRBJ2-1; 9 bases agree with TRBD2. Trimming took 1 base from V and 12 from J; bases not matched to a gene: 14. The CDR3 runs 16 residues. CDR1 and CDR2 (germline): SGHRS, YFSETQ. The CDR3 DNA is TGCGCCAGCAGCTTGAGGGGCCTAGCGGGAACCAAGAGGCAGTTCTTC. This sequence encodes CASSLRGLAGTKRQFF.

This chain uses TRBV3-1 (or the pseudogene TRBV3-2) with TRBJ1-6; D is undetermined. Trimming cost V 2 bases and J 8 bases, with 10 bases left between them. Germline V gene sequence: CDR1 LGHDT, CDR2 YNNKEL (reference sequence). The CDR3 has 14 residues. The CDR3 protein is CASSQLSLDSPLHF. CDR3 DNA: TGTGCCAGCAGCCAACTTTCTCTTGATTCACCCCTCCACTTT.

The chain recombines TRBV4-2 with TRBJ1-1, with unresolved D. The CDR3 consists of 13 residues. Germline values: CDR1 LGHNA, CDR2 YNFKEQ. The V gene lost 1 base and the J gene lost 1 base, with 4 bases spanning the gap. The CDR3 DNA reads TGTGCCAGCAGCCAAGGTTCGAACACTGAAGCTTTCTTT. This encodes CASSQGSNTEAFF.

The V gene is TRBV15, the J gene TRBJ2-1; TRBD2 matches at 7 bases. Germline-derived CDR1 and CDR2 are LNHNV and YYDKDF (reference sequence). Trimming at V came to 6 bases and at J to 1 base, leaving 6 bases not matched to a gene. The CDR3 is 15 amino acids. The CDR3 protein is CATSLLAASYNEQFF. The CDR3 DNA reads TGTGCCACCAGTCTCCTAGCGGCTTCCTACAATGAGCAGTTCTTC.

The J gene is TRBJ2-7, the V gene TRBV5-4, with 10 bases matching TRBD2. The trim removed 4 bases at V and 4 bases at J, leaving 8 bases unmatched. In germline, CDR1 is SGHNT, CDR2 YYREEE (reference sequence). This CDR3 contains 15 residues. CDR3 bases: TGTGCCAGCAGCACGCCAGGACTAGCGGTTTACGAGCAGTACTTC. This sequence encodes CASSTPGLAVYEQYF.

J is TRBJ2-6 and V is TRBV6-5; perhaps TRBD1 as D (5 bases). The CDR3 sequence is 15 residues long. Germline V gene lookup returns CDR1 MNHEY and CDR2 SVGAGI. V gave up 6 bases and J gave up 0 bases, with 9 bases separating them. CDR3 bases: TGTGCCAGCAGGGATACAGGCTCTGGGGCCAACGTCCTGACTTTC. It codes for CASRDTGSGANVLTF.

This chain joins TRBV5-1 and TRBJ1-2; perhaps TRBD1 as D (5 bases). The V end was cut by 2 bases, the J end by 3 bases, with 8 bases between. The CDR3 consists of 13 residues. Germline V gene sequence: CDR1 SGHRS, CDR2 YFSETQ. The CDR3 region has the DNA TGCGCCAGCAGCTTAGCAGGGTACTATGGCTACACCTTC. It codes for CASSLAGYYGYTF.

The chain combines TRBV9 with TRBJ2-2; weak D call: TRBD1 (5 bases). The CDR3 is 17 residues long. V dropped 1 base and J dropped 0 bases, with 13 bases sitting between them. Germline lookup yields CDR1 SGDLS and CDR2 YYNGEE. The CDR3 region is CASSVPWGDANTGELFF. CDR3 DNA sequence: TGTGCCAGCAGCGTACCCTGGGGCGACGCGAACACCGGGGAGCTGTTTTTT.

The chain combines TRBV11-2 with TRBJ1-2; 10 bases are a match to TRBD1. The V segment lost 2 bases and the J segment 8 bases; nucleotides outside the gene matches: 8. The CDR3 has 15 amino acids. Germline CDR1 is SGHAT and CDR2 is FQNNGV. DNA for the CDR3: TGTGCCAGCAGCTTATGGGACAGGGGAATCTACGGCTACACCTTC. Its protein is CASSLWDRGIYGYTF.

V gene TRBV10-2 combines with J gene TRBJ2-3; 9 bases fit TRBD2. Germline V lookup: CDR1 WSHSY, CDR2 SAAADI. V shed 6 bases and J 3 bases; nucleotides not matched to a gene: 10. The CDR3 is 16 residues long. This CDR3 reads CASRPSGARATDTQYF. For the CDR3, the DNA is TGCGCCAGCAGGCCTAGCGGGGCAAGGGCAACAGATACGCAGTATTTT.

The chain combines TRBV7-9 with TRBJ1-2; the D gene is possibly TRBD1 (5 bases). The germline V gene encodes CDR1 SEHNR and CDR2 FQNEAQ (reference sequence). CDR3 length equals 12 residues. V was cut by 2 bases and J by 5 bases, with 6 bases left in between. The CDR3 loop reads CASSLQGYGYTF. CDR3 DNA sequence: TGTGCCAGCAGCTTACAGGGATATGGCTACACCTTC.

This chain uses TRBV18 with TRBJ1-2, with 8 positions matching TRBD1. With V trimmed by 3 bases and J by 4 bases, 7 bases remained unmatched. The CDR3 is made up of 15 amino acids. From germline, CDR1 is KGHSH and CDR2 LQKENI. CDR3 sequence (DNA): TGTGCCAGCTCACCTGAGGGACAGGTAACCTATGGCTACACCTTC. It is translated as CASSPEGQVTYGYTF. The whole variable domain, remainder taken from reference TRBV18 and TRBJ1-2, is NAGVMQNPRHLVRRRGQEARLRCSPMKGHSHVYWYRQLPEEGLKFMVYLQKENIIDESGMPKERFSAEFPKEGPSILRIQQVVRGDSAAYFCASSPEGQVTYGYTFGSGTRLTVV.

This chain joins TRBV3-1 (or the pseudogene TRBV3-2) and TRBJ1-6; a possible D gene is TRBD1 (5 bases). CDR1 and CDR2 from the germline V gene are LGHDT and YNNKEL (reference sequence). There are 12 residues in the CDR3. Trimming cost V 3 bases and J 9 bases, with 6 bases left between them. CDR3 residues: CASSQDISPLHF. Here the CDR3 DNA reads TGTGCCAGCAGCCAGGACATTTCACCCCTCCACTTT.

This rearrangement joins TRBV6-5 to TRBJ2-2; D perhaps matches TRBD1 (6 bases). Trimming pared 0 bases from V and 5 bases from J, leaving 13 bases between. CDR1 is MNHEY and CDR2 is SVGAGI in the germline V gene. The CDR3 is made up of 16 amino acids. DNA of the CDR3: TGTGCCAGCAGTTACTCGAAGGGCAGGGGTACCGGGGAGCTGTTTTTT. It is translated as CASSYSKGRGTGELFF.

The chain joins TRBV4-1 to TRBJ2-7, with 10 bases matching TRBD1. From germline, CDR1 is MGHRA and CDR2 YSYEKL. After removal of 5 bases from V and 5 bases from J, the junction contained 9 bases not matched to a gene. The CDR3 is 15 amino acids. The CDR3 bases are TGCGCCAGCAGCTTTACCGGGACAGGGGCTGACGAGCAGTACTTC. Translating gives CASSFTGTGADEQYF.